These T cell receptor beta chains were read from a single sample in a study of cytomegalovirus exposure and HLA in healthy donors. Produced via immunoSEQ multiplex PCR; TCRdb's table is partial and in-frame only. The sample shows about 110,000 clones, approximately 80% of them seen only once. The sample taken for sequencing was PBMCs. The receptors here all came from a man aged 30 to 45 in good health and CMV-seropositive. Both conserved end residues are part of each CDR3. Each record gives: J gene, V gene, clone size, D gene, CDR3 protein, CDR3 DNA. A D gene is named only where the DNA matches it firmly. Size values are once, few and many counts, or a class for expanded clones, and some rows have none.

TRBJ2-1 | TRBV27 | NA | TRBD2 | CASSSSGLGNEQFF | TGTGCCAGCAGTTCTAGCGGTCTAGGCAATGAGCAGTTCTTC
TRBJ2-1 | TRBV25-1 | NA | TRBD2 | CASSEERGGSYNEQFF | TGTGCCAGCAGTGAAGAGCGGGGGGGCTCCTACAATGAGCAGTTCTTC
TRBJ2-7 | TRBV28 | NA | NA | CASIPGGASSYEQYF | TGTGCCAGCATTCCTGGGGGGGCCTCTAGCTACGAGCAGTACTTC
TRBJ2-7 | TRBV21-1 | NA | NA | CASSKGETGTYEQYF | TGTGCCAGCAGCAAGGGTGAGACAGGGACCTACGAGCAGTACTTC
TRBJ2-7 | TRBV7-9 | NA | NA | CASSLKAGLSYEQYF | TGTGCCAGCAGCTTAAAGGCAGGGTTGTCCTACGAGCAGTACTTC
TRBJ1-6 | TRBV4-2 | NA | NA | CASSQGWESSYNSPLHF | TGTGCCAGCAGCCAGGGATGGGAGAGCTCCTATAATTCACCCCTCCACTTT
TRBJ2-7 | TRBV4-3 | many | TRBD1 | CASSQGQGSEEQYF | TGCGCCAGCAGCCAAGGACAGGGATCCGAAGAGCAGTACTTC
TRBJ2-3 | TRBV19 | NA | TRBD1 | CASSRTGSTDTQYF | TGTGCCAGTAGTAGGACAGGGAGCACAGATACGCAGTATTTT
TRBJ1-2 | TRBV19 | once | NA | CASTYFRPLTGSGGYTF | TGTGCCAGTACCTATTTCCGCCCTTTGACAGGTTCGGGTGGCTACACCTTC
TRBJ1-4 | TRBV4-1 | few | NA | CASSQRGHVTNEKLFF | TGCGCCAGCAGCCAGAGAGGACACGTTACTAATGAAAAACTGTTTTTT
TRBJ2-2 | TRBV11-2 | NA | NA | CASSRVSGELFF | TGTGCCAGCAGCCGGGTATCCGGGGAGCTGTTTTTT
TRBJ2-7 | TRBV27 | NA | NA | CASSPTSGGYEQYF | TGTGCCAGCAGTCCCACCTCCGGCGGCTACGAGCAGTACTTC